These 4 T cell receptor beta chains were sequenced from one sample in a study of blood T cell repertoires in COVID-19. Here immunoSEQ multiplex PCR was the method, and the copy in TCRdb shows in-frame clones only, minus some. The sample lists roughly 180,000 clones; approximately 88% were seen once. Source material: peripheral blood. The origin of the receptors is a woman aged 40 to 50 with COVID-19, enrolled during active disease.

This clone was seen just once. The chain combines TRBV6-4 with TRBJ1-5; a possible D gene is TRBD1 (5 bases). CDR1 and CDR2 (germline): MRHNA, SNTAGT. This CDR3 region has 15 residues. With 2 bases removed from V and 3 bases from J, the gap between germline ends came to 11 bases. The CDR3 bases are TGTGCCAGCAGTGACCCGGGGGAGTACAATCAGCCCCAGCATTTT. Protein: CASSDPGEYNQPQHF.

The CDR3 region is CASRAGTGTKPQHF. CDR3 in DNA: TGTGCCAGCAGAGCCGGGACAGGGACTAAGCCCCAGCATTTT. The genes are TRBV7-9 and TRBJ1-5; 9 bases match TRBD1. Unmatched junction bases numbered 8, after V lost 6 bases and J lost 8 bases. The CDR3 length is 14 residues. The germline CDR1 and CDR2 sequences are SEHNR and FQNEAQ (reference sequence). The entire variable domain, with the rest obtained from reference TRBV7-9 and TRBJ1-5, is as follows: DTGVSQNPRHKITKRGQNVTFRCDPISEHNRLYWYRQTLGQGPEFLTYFQNEAQLEKSRLLSDRFSAERPKGSFSTLEIQRTEQGDSAMYLCASRAGTGTKPQHFGDGTRLSIL.

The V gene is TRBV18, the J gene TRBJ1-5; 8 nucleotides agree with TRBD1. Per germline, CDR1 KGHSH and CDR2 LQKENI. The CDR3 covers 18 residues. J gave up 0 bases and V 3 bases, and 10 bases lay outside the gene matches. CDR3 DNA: TGTGCCAGCTCACCTGCCGGTCAGGGGGCCCTTAGCAATCAGCCCCAGCATTTT. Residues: CASSPAGQGALSNQPQHF.

The chain's CDR3 is CASSRDTNTGELFF. The CDR3 nucleotides read TGCGCCAGCAGCCGAGACACGAACACCGGGGAGCTGTTTTTT. The chain links TRBV5-1 to TRBJ2-2; no clear D. Trimming left V 4 bases short and J 0 bases short, with 7 bases between. Germline loops: CDR1 SGHRS, CDR2 YFSETQ. The CDR3 has 14 amino acids.